The clone carrying this T cell receptor (beta chain) came up once. Its antigen is unknown. PCR primers comprised 60 Vbeta and 13 Jbeta primers. Measured with immunoSEQ multiplex PCR; TCRdb has only the in-frame clones, and not every one. The sample includes roughly 130,000 clones, about 82% of them seen just once. The sample belongs to a study of cytomegalovirus exposure and HLA in healthy donors. Overall study results and limits: Among the sequence variants, a highly shared cluster was likely an artifact of sequencing.

The CDR3 is 15 residues long. The germline gives CDR1 SGDLS, CDR2 YYNGEE. V lost 2 bases, J lost 4 bases, and 15 bases lay in between. The sequenced sample consisted of PBMCs. The V call is TRBV9, the J call TRBJ1-1; D may be TRBD1 (5 bases). This TCR was sampled from a man aged 25-40 years in good health and CMV-seronegative. The CDR3 protein is CASSVNGGPGTEAFF. The CDR3 region has the DNA TGTGCCAGCAGCGTTAACGGGGGACCGGGCACTGAAGCTTTCTTT.